Below, 24 T cell receptor beta chains from the same sample are listed, as sequenced in a study of blood T cell repertoires in COVID-19. Only in-frame clones appear in the TCRdb table, and some are missing; sequencing was by immunoSEQ multiplex PCR. The sample includes more than 300,000 clones, 90% to 95% seen only once; the top ten take less than 3.5%. Sequenced material: peripheral blood. The source is a woman under 30 who had recovered from COVID-19.

This CDR3 is CASSKVIARRDTQYF. As DNA, the CDR3 is TGTGCCAGCAGCAAAGTGATAGCGAGGCGAGATACGCAGTATTTT. V is TRBV21-1 and J is TRBJ2-3; the table names TRBD2, a call not compared with the DNA. TRBV21-1 is a pseudogene segment. The CDR3 length is 15 residues.

The chain recombines TRBV6-2 or TRBV6-3 with TRBJ2-7, with 9 bases that match TRBD2. The trim removed 6 bases at V and 6 bases at J, leaving 6 bases unmatched. The CDR3 sequence is 13 residues long. Per germline, CDR1 MNHEY and CDR2 SVGEGT. The CDR3 DNA reads TGTGCCAGCAGCACGGGACTAGCAAGCGAGCAGTACGTC. Protein product: CASSTGLASEQYV.

The CDR3 here is CASSYGTGGVETQYF. The CDR3 nucleotides read TGTGCCAGCAGTTACGGGACAGGGGGCGTGGAGACCCAGTACTTC. The chain combines TRBV6-2 or TRBV6-3 with TRBJ2-5; 12 positions agree with TRBD1. After removal of 2 bases from V and 5 bases from J, the junction contained 3 bases not matched to a gene. This CDR3 region has 15 residues. Germline CDR1 is MNHEY and CDR2 is SVGEGT.

The genes are TRBV10-3 and TRBJ1-2; 8 nucleotides agree with TRBD1. V gave up 4 bases and J gave up 5 bases; unmatched junction bases: 3. The CDR3 spans 13 residues. Germline CDR1 ENHRY, CDR2 SYGVKD. For the CDR3, the DNA is TGTGCCATCAGTGTCAACAGGGGGTATGGCTACACCTTC. It is translated as CAISVNRGYGYTF.

The table lists this clone with a few counts. V usage is TRBV6-4 and J usage is TRBJ2-7, with a possible D match to TRBD2 (6 bases). Germline CDR1 and CDR2: MRHNA and SNTAGT. There are 14 residues in the CDR3. Trimming removed 8 bases from V and 2 bases from J, with 16 bases in between. The chain's CDR3 is CASLAEKFPYEQYV. The CDR3 DNA reads as TGTGCCAGCTTAGCGGAAAAATTCCCCTACGAGCAGTACGTC.

V is TRBV5-1 and J is TRBJ1-1; D is unresolved. V lost 0 bases, J lost 4 bases, and 13 bases lay in between. The CDR3 contains 15 residues. Germline values: CDR1 SGHRS, CDR2 YFSETQ. In DNA form, the CDR3 reads TGCGCCAGCAGCTTGGGGAGGGTCGGCGGCACTGAAGCTTTCTTT. It encodes CASSLGRVGGTEAFF.

This clone appeared once. V gene TRBV6-6 combines with J gene TRBJ2-1, with 7 positions matching TRBD1. The CDR3 extends over 16 amino acids. V was clipped by 2 bases and J by 4 bases; unmatched bases: 8. The germline V gene has CDR1 MNHNY and CDR2 SVGAGI (reference sequence). The CDR3 DNA sequence: TGTGCCAGCAGTTACCGGGGTCCGGGACAGTACAATGAGCAGTTCTTC. Its translation is CASSYRGPGQYNEQFF.

The genes are TRBV7-2 and TRBJ2-1; no clear D. The CDR3 loop spans 14 amino acids. Germline CDR1 is SGHTA and CDR2 is FQGNSA. V shed 5 bases and J shed 0 bases, with 8 bases lying between them. The CDR3 DNA reads TGTGCCAGCAGCCCTCCGGGCTCCTACAATGAGCAGTTCTTC. Its translation: CASSPPGSYNEQFF.

This chain uses TRBV10-2 with TRBJ2-1; 9 positions match TRBD2. The CDR3 loop spans 15 amino acids. With V trimmed by 4 bases and J by 1 base, 2 bases remained unmatched. Germline V CDR1 and CDR2: WSHSY, SAAADI. The CDR3 protein is CASSVAGGSYNEQFF. CDR3 bases: TGCGCCAGCAGTGTCGCGGGGGGGTCCTACAATGAGCAGTTCTTC.

This sequence joins TRBV27 and TRBJ1-2; weak D call: TRBD1 (6 bases). Germline CDR1 and CDR2: MNHEY and SMNVEV (reference sequence). This CDR3 has 11 residues. Trimming removed 6 bases from V and 7 bases from J, with 9 bases in between. CDR3 nucleotides: TGTGCCAGCAGACAGGGTCGTGGCTACACCTTC. This translates into CASRQGRGYTF.

This clone has a handful of counts. The chain couples TRBV4-3 to TRBJ2-1; D not certain. The CDR3 consists of 13 residues. V was cut by 1 base and J by 8 bases, with 9 bases left in between. Germline assignment: CDR1 LGHNA and CDR2 YSLEER. Here the CDR3 DNA reads TGCGCCAGCAGCCAAGTATATCGCGATGAGCAGTTCTTC. Translating it yields CASSQVYRDEQFF.

The chain uses TRBV19 and TRBJ1-2, with TRBD1 matching over 8 bases. V shed 1 base, J shed 8 bases, and the junction held 6 bases outside the gene matches. Germline CDR1 and CDR2: LNHDA and SQIVND (reference sequence). CDR3 length: 14 amino acids. The CDR3 is CASSIVGTGPGYTF. CDR3 nucleotide sequence: TGTGCCAGTAGTATAGTCGGGACAGGTCCCGGCTACACCTTC.

The J gene is TRBJ2-1, the V gene TRBV5-4; 10 bases map to TRBD2. Germline V gene lookup returns CDR1 SGHNT and CDR2 YYREEE (reference sequence). The V segment lost 2 bases and the J segment 3 bases; nucleotides outside the gene matches: 5. There are 16 residues in the CDR3. This chain's CDR3 is CASSLIASGSYNEQFF. CDR3 DNA sequence: TGTGCCAGCAGCTTAATAGCTAGCGGGAGCTACAATGAGCAGTTCTTC.

In its sample, this clone was seen once. Lacking the conserved final phenylalanine or tryptophan, this CDR3 likely reflects a read error. The limits of the CDR3 on the DNA are not certain, so only TCRdb's listed CDR3 is given. The J gene is TRBJ2-7, the V gene TRBV2; the table's D call TRBD1 went unverified against the DNA. CDR1 SNHLY and CDR2 FYNNEI come from the germline V gene. Including both end residues, the CDR3 is 12 amino acids long. The CDR3 sequence: CASSLHRDRGPH.

The genes are TRBV18 and TRBJ1-3; unclear D gene. The CDR3 contains 15 residues. V lost 2 bases and J 0 bases, leaving 8 bases between the germline ends. The V gene's germline CDR1 is KGHSH and CDR2 LQKENI. The CDR3: CASSPNPNSGNTIYF. The DNA of the CDR3 is TGTGCCAGCTCACCAAATCCCAACTCTGGAAACACCATATATTTT.

The CDR3 DNA is TGTGCCAGCAGCTTGGGACAGGTCGCTGGAAACACCATATATTTT. This gives the protein CASSLGQVAGNTIYF. The V call is TRBV5-4, the J call TRBJ1-3; tentatively, D is TRBD1 (6 bases). Trimming stripped 0 bases from V and 2 bases from J, with 9 bases between. CDR3 length: 15 residues. CDR1 and CDR2 (germline): SGHNT, YYREEE (reference sequence).

The chain has TRBV7-8 and TRBJ1-4; 8 bases align to TRBD1. This CDR3 has 17 residues. The V and J ends lost 3 bases and 0 bases, in that order; junction bases with no gene match: 6. The germline CDR1 and CDR2 sequences are SGHVS and FQNEAQ. This chain's CDR3 is CASSFRGRGATNEKLFF. Written as DNA, the CDR3 is TGTGCCAGCAGCTTCAGGGGGCGAGGCGCAACTAATGAAAAACTGTTTTTT.

The chain combines TRBV6-5 with TRBJ1-1; D gene unclear. V lost 2 bases and J 1 base, leaving 11 bases between the germline ends. Germline V lookup: CDR1 MNHEY, CDR2 SVGAGI. This CDR3 is 15 amino acids long. The CDR3 DNA reads as TGTGCCAGCAGTTACACCGGGAGAGCGAACACTGAAGCTTTCTTT. This sequence encodes CASSYTGRANTEAFF.

The genes are TRBV5-4 and TRBJ2-1; TRBD2 matches at 7 bases. CDR1 and CDR2 (germline): SGHNT, YYREEE (reference sequence). The CDR3 is made up of 15 amino acids. Germline trimming cut 3 bases from V and 1 base from J; bases unmatched to any gene: 4. The CDR3 region has the DNA TGTGCCAGCAGCTCCCCGGGACTATCCTACAATGAGCAGTTCTTC. It is translated as CASSSPGLSYNEQFF.

Here the CDR3 DNA reads TGTGCCACCCGGGGGGGCACCTATGGCTACACCTTC. It codes for CATRGGTYGYTF. The V call is TRBV12-3 or TRBV12-4, the J call TRBJ1-2, with a weak D call TRBD1 (6 bases). This CDR3 contains 12 residues. V lost 10 bases, J lost 4 bases, and 13 bases lay in between.

The chain has TRBV7-2 and TRBJ1-1, with TRBD1 as a possible D gene (6 bases). V lost 5 bases and J 10 bases, leaving 11 bases between the germline ends. Looked up from germline, CDR1 is SGHTA and CDR2 is FQGNSA. This CDR3 region has 11 residues. The CDR3, as DNA: TGTGCCAGCAGCCTAGACAGGAGAGCTTTCTTT. This encodes CASSLDRRAFF. The whole variable domain, filled in from reference TRBV7-2 and TRBJ1-1, reads GAGVSQSPSNKVTEKGKDVELRCDPISGHTALYWYRQSLGQGLEFLIYFQGNSAPDKSGLPSDRFSAERTGGSVSTLTIQRTQQEDSAVYLCASSLDRRAFFGQGTRLTVV.

The rearrangement uses TRBV6-2 or TRBV6-3 and TRBJ2-1; no reliable D call. Germline CDR1 is MNHEY and CDR2 is SVGEGT. The CDR3 sequence is 13 residues long. V was clipped by 6 bases and J by 3 bases, with 9 bases between them. The CDR3 reads CASSKRLYNEQFF. The CDR3 DNA follows: TGTGCCAGCAGCAAGCGCCTCTACAATGAGCAGTTCTTC.

The J gene is TRBJ1-4, the V gene TRBV11-3, with TRBD1 as a possible D gene (5 bases). This CDR3 has 14 amino acids. Trimming pared 2 bases from V and 4 bases from J, leaving 8 bases between. The germline V gene encodes CDR1 SGHNT and CDR2 YENEEA. This chain's CDR3 is CASSLTGVNEKLFF. The CDR3 DNA reads as TGTGCCAGCAGCTTAACAGGAGTTAATGAAAAACTGTTTTTT.

The J gene is TRBJ2-3, the V gene TRBV2, with D possibly matching TRBD1 (6 bases). In germline, CDR1 is SNHLY, CDR2 FYNNEI. V lost 0 bases to trimming and J lost 3 bases, with 13 bases between them. CDR3 size: 16 residues. CDR3 in amino acids: CASSEANGRGTDTQYF. The CDR3 DNA sequence: TGTGCCAGCAGTGAAGCGAACGGTAGGGGGACAGATACGCAGTATTTT. The full variable domain, in which reference TRBV2 and TRBJ2-3 provide the parts outside the CDR3, is EPEVTQTPSHQVTQMGQEVILRCVPISNHLYFYWYRQILGQKVEFLVSFYNNEISEKSEIFDDQFSVERPDGSNFTLKIRSTKLEDSAMYFCASSEANGRGTDTQYFGPGTRLTVL.